This T cell receptor beta chain was sequenced in a study of beta chain features in type 1 diabetes. General study findings and limits: High TCR expression in some cells could lead to their over-representation in cDNA sequencing. Type 1 diabetes patients showed a moderate but significant shortening of TCRB CDR3s in all four CD4+ subsets. Whether TCRB rearrangement is influenced by HLA type was left unresolved in this analysis. Individuals with type 1 diabetes displayed fewer insertions and more deletions at VDJ junctions.

The sample holds a few counts of this clone. Its matching antigen is unknown. Reverse transcription of all isolated RNA meant that expressed TCRB transcripts were sequenced. For naive, central memory and regulatory T cell samples, reads averaged around 3.5 million. Generated by immunoSEQ multiplex PCR, the TCRdb table keeps only in-frame clones and is missing some. The sample has around 340,000 clones, approximately 9.7% seen once. Germline V lookup: CDR1 LNHDA, CDR2 SQIVND (reference sequence). The CDR3 is 14 residues long. V lost 2 bases, J lost 9 bases, and 17 bases lay in between. The chain joins TRBV19 to TRBJ2-7; D unresolved. Sequences were obtained from central memory CD4+ T cells from blood. The receptor's source is a man younger than 45 with type 1 diabetes. The CDR3 reads CASSIMGSPNGQYF. In DNA form, the CDR3 reads TGTGCCAGTAGTATAATGGGCAGCCCCAATGGGCAGTACTTC.